The clone carrying this TCR beta chain appeared many times. Its specificity is not known. This specimen belongs to a study of early T cells in non-severe SARS-CoV-2 infection. Study-level findings and limits: VDJdb matching skewed toward anti-spike CD8 responses, missing private and CD4 specificities.

The TCR library protocol was used to attach unique molecular identifiers. These identifiers were attached to individual cDNA molecules. TCRdb analysed the 5' RACE reads with MiXCR anew, one entry per CDR3 protein. The repertoire holds tens of thousands of distinct CDR3 sequences, with about 5% as singletons. The CDR3 runs 13 residues. V was clipped by 1 base and J by 4 bases, with 7 bases between them. The receptor's source is an adult who was a healthcare worker with PCR-confirmed SARS-CoV-2 infection or an uninfected control (not recorded which). What was sequenced was whole blood. The V call is TRBV12-3 or TRBV12-4, the J call TRBJ1-2; D is undetermined. CDR3 residues: CASSLDITYGYTF. CDR3 bases: TGTGCCAGCAGTTTAGACATCACCTATGGCTACACCTTC.